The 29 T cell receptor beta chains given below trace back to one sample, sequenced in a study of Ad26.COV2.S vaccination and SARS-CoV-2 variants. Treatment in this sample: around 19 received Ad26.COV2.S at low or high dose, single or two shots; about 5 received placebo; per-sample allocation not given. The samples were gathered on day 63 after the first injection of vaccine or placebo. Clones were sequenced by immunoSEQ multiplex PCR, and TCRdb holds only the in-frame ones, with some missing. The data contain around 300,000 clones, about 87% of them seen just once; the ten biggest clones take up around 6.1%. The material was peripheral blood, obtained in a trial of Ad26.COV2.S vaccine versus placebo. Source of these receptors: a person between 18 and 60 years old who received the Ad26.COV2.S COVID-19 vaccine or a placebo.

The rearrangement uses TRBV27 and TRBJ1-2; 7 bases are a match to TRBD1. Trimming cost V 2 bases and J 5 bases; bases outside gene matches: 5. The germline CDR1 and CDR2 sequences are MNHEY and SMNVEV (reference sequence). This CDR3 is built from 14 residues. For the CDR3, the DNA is TGTGCCAGCAGTTTAGTTGGGACAGCTTATGGCTACACCTTC. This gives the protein CASSLVGTAYGYTF.

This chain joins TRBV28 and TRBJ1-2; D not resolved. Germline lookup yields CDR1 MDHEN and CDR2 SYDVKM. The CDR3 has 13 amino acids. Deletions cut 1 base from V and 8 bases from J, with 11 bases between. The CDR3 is CASSLYPLGGYTF. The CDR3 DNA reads TGTGCCAGCAGTTTATATCCCCTGGGCGGCTACACCTTC.

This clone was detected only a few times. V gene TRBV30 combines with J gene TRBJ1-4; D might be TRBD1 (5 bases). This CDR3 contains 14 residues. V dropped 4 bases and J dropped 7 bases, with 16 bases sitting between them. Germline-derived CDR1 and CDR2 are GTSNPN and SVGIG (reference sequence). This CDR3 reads CAWTEGAGIEKLFF. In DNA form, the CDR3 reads TGTGCCTGGACGGAAGGGGCAGGGATTGAAAAACTGTTTTTT.

The CDR3 DNA is TGTGCCAGCAGCAAACAGAGATCGAGCAATCAGCCCCAGCATTTT. Translated, it gives CASSKQRSSNQPQHF. This chain connects TRBV6-7 to TRBJ1-5; the D is unclear. TRBV6-7 is an open reading frame whose function is uncertain. This CDR3 contains 15 residues. The germline V and J ends were trimmed by 6 bases and 1 base, with 13 bases remaining between them.

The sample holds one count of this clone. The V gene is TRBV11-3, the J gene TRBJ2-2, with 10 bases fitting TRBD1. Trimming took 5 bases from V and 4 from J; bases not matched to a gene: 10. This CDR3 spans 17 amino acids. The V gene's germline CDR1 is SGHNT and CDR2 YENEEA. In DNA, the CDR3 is TGTGCCAGCAGCCGGACCCTCGGGACAGGGGTCACCGGGGAGCTGTTTTTT. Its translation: CASSRTLGTGVTGELFF.

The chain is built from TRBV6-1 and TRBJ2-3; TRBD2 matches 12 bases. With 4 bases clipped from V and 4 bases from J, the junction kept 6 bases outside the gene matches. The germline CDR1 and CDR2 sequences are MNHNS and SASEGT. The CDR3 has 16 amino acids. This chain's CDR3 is CASSVLAGGLSDTQYF. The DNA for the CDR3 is TGTGCCAGCAGTGTTCTAGCGGGGGGGCTGTCAGATACGCAGTATTTT.

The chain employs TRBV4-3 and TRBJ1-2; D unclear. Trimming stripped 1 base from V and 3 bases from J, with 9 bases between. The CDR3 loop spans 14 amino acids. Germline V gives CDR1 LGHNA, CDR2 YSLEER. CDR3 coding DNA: TGCGCCAGCAGCCAAGCTTACACGGACTATGGCTACACCTTC. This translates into CASSQAYTDYGYTF.

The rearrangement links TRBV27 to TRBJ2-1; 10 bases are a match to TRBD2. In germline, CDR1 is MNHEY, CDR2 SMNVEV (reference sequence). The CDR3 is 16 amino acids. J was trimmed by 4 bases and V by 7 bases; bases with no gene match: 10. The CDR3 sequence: CASTPGEREGYNEQFF. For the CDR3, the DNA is TGTGCCAGCACCCCGGGGGAGCGGGAGGGATACAATGAGCAGTTCTTC.

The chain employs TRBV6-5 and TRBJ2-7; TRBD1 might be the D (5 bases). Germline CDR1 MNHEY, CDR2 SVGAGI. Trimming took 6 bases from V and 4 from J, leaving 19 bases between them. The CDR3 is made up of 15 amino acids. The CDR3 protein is CASSPELRTPYEQYF. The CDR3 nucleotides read TGTGCCAGCAGCCCCGAGCTCCGGACACCATACGAGCAGTACTTC.

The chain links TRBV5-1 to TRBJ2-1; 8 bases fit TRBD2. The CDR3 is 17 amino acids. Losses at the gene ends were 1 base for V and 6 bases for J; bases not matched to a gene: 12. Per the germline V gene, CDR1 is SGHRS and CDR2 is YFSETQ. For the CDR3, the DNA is TGCGCCAGCAGCTTGCTTGCGGGAGGAGAAGGCGGCAATGAGCAGTTCTTC. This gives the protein CASSLLAGGEGGNEQFF. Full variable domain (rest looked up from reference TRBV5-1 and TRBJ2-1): KAGVTQTPRYLIKTRGQQVTLSCSPISGHRSVSWYQQTPGQGLQFLFEYFSETQRNKGNFPGRFSGRQFSNSRSEMNVSTLELGDSALYLCASSLLAGGEGGNEQFFGPGTRLTVL.

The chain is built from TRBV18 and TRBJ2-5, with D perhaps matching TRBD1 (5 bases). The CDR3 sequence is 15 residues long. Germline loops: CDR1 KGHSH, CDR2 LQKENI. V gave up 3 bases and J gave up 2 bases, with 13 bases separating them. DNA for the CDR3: TGTGCCAGCTCACCGGGGCAAGGGGAACAAGAGACCCAGTACTTC. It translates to CASSPGQGEQETQYF. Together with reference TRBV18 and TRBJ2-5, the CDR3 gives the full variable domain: NAGVMQNPRHLVRRRGQEARLRCSPMKGHSHVYWYRQLPEEGLKFMVYLQKENIIDESGMPKERFSAEFPKEGPSILRIQQVVRGDSAAYFCASSPGQGEQETQYFGPGTRLLVL.

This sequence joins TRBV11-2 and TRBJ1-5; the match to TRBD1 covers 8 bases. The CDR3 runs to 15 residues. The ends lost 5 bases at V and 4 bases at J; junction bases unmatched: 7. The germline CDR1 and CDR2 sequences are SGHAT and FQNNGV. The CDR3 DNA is TGTGCCAGCAGCCAGGAAACAGGGGGTAATCAGCCCCAGCATTTT. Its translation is CASSQETGGNQPQHF.

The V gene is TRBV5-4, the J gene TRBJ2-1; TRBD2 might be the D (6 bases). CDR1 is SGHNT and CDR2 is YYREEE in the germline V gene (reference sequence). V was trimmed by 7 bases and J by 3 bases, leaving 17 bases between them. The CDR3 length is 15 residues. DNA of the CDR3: TGTGCCAGCTCACGGGCCGGGGGTAACTACAATGAGCAGTTCTTC. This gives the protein CASSRAGGNYNEQFF.

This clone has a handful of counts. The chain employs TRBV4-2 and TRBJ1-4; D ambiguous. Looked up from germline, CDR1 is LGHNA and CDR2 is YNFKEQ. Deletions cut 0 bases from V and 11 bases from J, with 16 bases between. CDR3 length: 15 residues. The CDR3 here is CASSQELGEAEKLFF. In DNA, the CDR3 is TGTGCCAGCAGCCAAGAATTGGGAGAGGCCGAGAAACTGTTTTTT.

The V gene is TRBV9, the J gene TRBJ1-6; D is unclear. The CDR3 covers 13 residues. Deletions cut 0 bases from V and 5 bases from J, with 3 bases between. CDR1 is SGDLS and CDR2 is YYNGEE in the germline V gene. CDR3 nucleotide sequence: TGTGCCAGCAGCGTAGTTAATAATTCACCCCTCCACTTT. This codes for CASSVVNNSPLHF.

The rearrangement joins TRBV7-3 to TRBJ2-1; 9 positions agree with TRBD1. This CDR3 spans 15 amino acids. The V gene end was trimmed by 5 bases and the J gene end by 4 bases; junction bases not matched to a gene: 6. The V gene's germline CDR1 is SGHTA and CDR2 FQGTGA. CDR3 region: CASSEGQGMYNEQFF. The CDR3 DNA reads TGTGCCAGCAGCGAAGGACAGGGGATGTACAATGAGCAGTTCTTC.

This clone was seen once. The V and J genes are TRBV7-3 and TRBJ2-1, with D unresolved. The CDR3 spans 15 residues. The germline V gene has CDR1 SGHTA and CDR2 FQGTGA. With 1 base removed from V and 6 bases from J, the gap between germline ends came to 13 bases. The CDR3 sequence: CASSLIRSSSNEQFF. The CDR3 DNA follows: TGTGCCAGCAGCTTAATCCGGAGTAGCAGCAATGAGCAGTTCTTC.

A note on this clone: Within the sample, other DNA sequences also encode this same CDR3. CDR3 in DNA: TGTGCCAGCTCACCAGGACAGGGCCCTAACTATGGCTACACCTTC. This gives the protein CASSPGQGPNYGYTF. V usage is TRBV18 and J usage is TRBJ1-2, with 8 bases matching TRBD1. J was trimmed by 0 bases and V by 2 bases; bases with no gene match: 2. CDR3 length: 15 amino acids. The germline gives CDR1 KGHSH, CDR2 LQKENI. The full variable domain, its missing parts supplied by reference TRBV18 and TRBJ1-2, is NAGVMQNPRHLVRRRGQEARLRCSPMKGHSHVYWYRQLPEEGLKFMVYLQKENIIDESGMPKERFSAEFPKEGPSILRIQQVVRGDSAAYFCASSPGQGPNYGYTFGSGTRLTVV.

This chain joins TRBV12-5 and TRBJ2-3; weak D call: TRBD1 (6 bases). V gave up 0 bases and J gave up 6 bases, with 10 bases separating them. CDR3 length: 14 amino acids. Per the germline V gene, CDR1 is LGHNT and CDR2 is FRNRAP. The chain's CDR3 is CASGLVGTLDTQYF. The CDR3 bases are TGTGCTAGTGGTTTGGTAGGGACATTGGATACGCAGTATTTT.

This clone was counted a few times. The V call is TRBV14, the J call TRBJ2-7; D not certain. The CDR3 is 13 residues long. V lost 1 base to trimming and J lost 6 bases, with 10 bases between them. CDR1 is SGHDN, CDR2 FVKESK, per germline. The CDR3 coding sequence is TGTGCCAGCAGCCAAGGGGCGGAAAGCGAGCAGTACTTC. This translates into CASSQGAESEQYF.

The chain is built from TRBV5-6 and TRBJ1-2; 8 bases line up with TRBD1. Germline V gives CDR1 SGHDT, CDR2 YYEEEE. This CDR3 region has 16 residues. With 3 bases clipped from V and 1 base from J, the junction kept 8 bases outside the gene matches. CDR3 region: CASSSRVGQVNYGYTF. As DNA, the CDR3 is TGTGCCAGCAGCTCAAGAGTGGGACAGGTTAACTATGGCTACACCTTC.

The CDR3 protein is CAISDPGGLAGVGYNEQFF. The CDR3 region has the DNA TGTGCCATCAGTGACCCCGGGGGACTAGCGGGAGTCGGATACAATGAGCAGTTCTTC. This chain links TRBV10-3 with TRBJ2-1; 14 positions agree with TRBD2. The CDR3 length is 19 residues. The germline gives CDR1 ENHRY, CDR2 SYGVKD. After removal of 3 bases from V and 4 bases from J, the junction contained 11 bases not matched to a gene.

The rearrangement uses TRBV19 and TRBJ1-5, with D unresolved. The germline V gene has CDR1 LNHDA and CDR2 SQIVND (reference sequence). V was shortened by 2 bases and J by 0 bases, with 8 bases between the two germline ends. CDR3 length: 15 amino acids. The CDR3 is CASSISRYSNQPQHF. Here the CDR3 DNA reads TGTGCCAGTAGTATATCACGTTATAGCAATCAGCCCCAGCATTTT.

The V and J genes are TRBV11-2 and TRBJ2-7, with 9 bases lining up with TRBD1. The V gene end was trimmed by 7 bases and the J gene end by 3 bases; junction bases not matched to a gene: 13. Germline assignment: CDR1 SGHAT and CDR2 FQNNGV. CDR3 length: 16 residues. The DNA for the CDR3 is TGTGCCAGCACCCAAAACCCGGGACAGGGCGACTACGAGCAGTACTTC. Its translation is CASTQNPGQGDYEQYF.

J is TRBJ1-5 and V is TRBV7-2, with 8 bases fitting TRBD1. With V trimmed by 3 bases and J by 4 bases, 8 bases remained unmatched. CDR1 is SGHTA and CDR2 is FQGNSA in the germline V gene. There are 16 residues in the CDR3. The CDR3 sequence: CASSFKTGAQNQPQHF. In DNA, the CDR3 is TGTGCCAGCAGCTTTAAGACAGGGGCTCAAAATCAGCCCCAGCATTTT.

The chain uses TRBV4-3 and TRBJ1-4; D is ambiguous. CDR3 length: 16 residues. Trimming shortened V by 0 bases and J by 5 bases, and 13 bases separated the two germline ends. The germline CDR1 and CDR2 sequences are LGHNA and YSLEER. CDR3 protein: CASSQDYREINEKLFF. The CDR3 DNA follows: TGCGCCAGCAGCCAAGATTATCGGGAAATCAATGAAAAACTGTTTTTT.

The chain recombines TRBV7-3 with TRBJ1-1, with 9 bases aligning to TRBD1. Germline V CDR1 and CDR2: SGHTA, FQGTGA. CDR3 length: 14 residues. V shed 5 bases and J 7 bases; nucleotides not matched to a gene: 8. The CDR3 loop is CASSTRDRAVEAFF. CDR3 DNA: TGTGCCAGCAGCACCCGGGACAGGGCCGTTGAAGCTTTCTTT.

CDR3: CATFNPSGLTYEQYF. CDR3 bases: TGTGCCACCTTTAATCCTAGCGGCCTAACCTACGAGCAGTACTTC. The chain has TRBV28 and TRBJ2-7; 7 bases map to TRBD2. Germline CDR1 reads MDHEN; CDR2 reads SYDVKM. This CDR3 region has 15 residues. J lost 2 bases, V lost 10 bases, and 14 bases had no gene match.

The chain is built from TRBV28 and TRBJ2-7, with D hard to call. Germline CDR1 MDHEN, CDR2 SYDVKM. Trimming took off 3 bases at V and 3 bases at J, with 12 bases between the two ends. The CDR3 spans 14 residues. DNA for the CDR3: TGTGCCAGCAGTTTGGTGGCAGGCCGCTACGAGCAGTACTTC. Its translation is CASSLVAGRYEQYF.